Sequencing of this T cell receptor (beta chain) was carried out in a study of brain T cells in children with intractable seizures. Surgery cases with the highest brain T cell transcript signatures were chosen for sequencing. Repertoires were generated with immunoSEQ multiplex PCR, while TCRdb's copy carries only in-frame clones and drops some. The data contain about 76,000 clones, around 93% of them seen just once; the ten biggest clones take up around 1.6%. For this clone: Its target is not known.

Study-wide results and caveats: HCMV serostatus was not known, and viral specificity came from CDR3 similarity only. Absence of clones before surgery may stem from lower sequencing depth.

This CDR3 comprises 16 residues. Germline V gene lookup returns CDR1 MNHEY and CDR2 SVGAGI. V dropped 4 bases and J dropped 5; count of bases not matched to a gene: 9. Sample: peripheral blood, taken at surgery. The TCR was taken from a boy less than two years old with tuberous sclerosis and intractable seizures. This chain uses TRBV6-5 with TRBJ2-3; 10 nucleotides align to TRBD2. The CDR3 reads CASSSSLAGVLDTQYF. DNA for the CDR3: TGTGCCAGCAGTTCCTCTCTAGCGGGAGTGTTAGATACGCAGTATTTT.